These 14 T cell receptor beta chains came from one sample sequenced in a study of T cell responses to AZD1222 COVID-19 vaccine (dated by TCRdb to the early 2020s). Library preparation employed the immunoSEQ multiplex PCR assay. The table comes from immuneACCESS by way of TCRdb, which keeps in-frame sequences with V and J called. Part of the clones is missing from these tables; in studies checked, under half for an unresolved V gene and the rest for unknown reasons. The sample table records approximately 77,000 clones; roughly 90% of these occur just once. The leading ten clones occupy more than 4.5% of the sample. Taken with the paper, the label for time point translates to: about 28 days (+/-7) after the second vaccine dose. This specimen consisted of peripheral blood, obtained 28 days after the second AZD1222 dose. These receptors originate from an adult who received the AZD1222 COVID-19 vaccine.

The chain is built from TRBV3-1 (or the pseudogene TRBV3-2) and TRBJ2-7; 8 positions agree with TRBD2. Germline assignment: CDR1 LGHDT and CDR2 YNNKEL (reference sequence). The CDR3 totals 15 residues. V was pared by 1 base and J by 2 bases, with 4 bases of the junction left unmatched. The CDR3 spells CASSQVSGGPYEQYF. The CDR3 DNA follows: TGTGCCAGCAGCCAAGTGTCGGGAGGGCCCTACGAGCAGTACTTC.

This clone was seen only once. J is TRBJ2-7 and V is TRBV7-2; D may correspond to TRBD1 or TRBD2 (7 bases each). V was shortened by 4 bases and J by 4 bases, with 17 bases between the two germline ends. Germline-derived CDR1 and CDR2 are SGHTA and FQGNSA. The CDR3 is 15 residues long. The CDR3 nucleotides read TGTGCCAGCAGCTCCCAGGGGGGGCAAGGTTACGAGCAGTACTTC. Amino acid sequence: CASSSQGGQGYEQYF. Together with reference TRBV7-2 and TRBJ2-7, the CDR3 gives the full variable domain: GAGVSQSPSNKVTEKGKDVELRCDPISGHTALYWYRQSLGQGLEFLIYFQGNSAPDKSGLPSDRFSAERTGGSVSTLTIQRTQQEDSAVYLCASSSQGGQGYEQYFGPGTRLTVT.

The chain is built from TRBV18 and TRBJ2-2; D remains ambiguous. Trimming took 3 bases from V and 2 from J, leaving 10 bases between them. CDR1 and CDR2 from the germline V gene are KGHSH and LQKENI. The CDR3 consists of 15 residues. The CDR3 spells CASSPQIDNTGELFF. The DNA for the CDR3 is TGTGCCAGCTCACCCCAGATAGACAACACCGGGGAGCTGTTTTTT.

This chain connects TRBV27 to TRBJ1-1; unclear D gene. From germline, CDR1 is MNHEY and CDR2 SMNVEV (reference sequence). Trimming left V 3 bases short and J 2 bases short, with 28 bases between. The CDR3 contains 20 residues. CDR3 nucleotide sequence: TGTGCCAGCAGTTTGACCGGGTCTCTATTGGGGATCTCGCCCAACACTGAAGCTTTCTTT. This translates into CASSLTGSLLGISPNTEAFF.

The rearrangement uses TRBV3-1 (or the pseudogene TRBV3-2) and TRBJ2-7; perhaps D is TRBD1 or TRBD2 (6 bases each). Trimming took 4 bases from V and 9 from J, leaving 19 bases between them. Germline CDR1 LGHDT, CDR2 YNNKEL (reference sequence). CDR3 size: 14 residues. Here the CDR3 reads CASSPRGPRVGQYF. In nucleotides, the CDR3 is TGTGCCAGCAGCCCCCGGGGGCCGAGGGTTGGGCAGTACTTC.

This rearrangement joins TRBV7-9 to TRBJ1-6; D not certain. There are 13 residues in the CDR3. Germline V gene sequence: CDR1 SEHNR, CDR2 FQNEAQ (reference sequence). V dropped 0 bases and J dropped 9 bases, with 6 bases sitting between them. CDR3 in DNA: TGTGCCAGCAGCTTAGCCCCTAGTTCACCCCTCCACTTT. This codes for CASSLAPSSPLHF.

The chain joins TRBV14 to TRBJ1-3; D is undetermined. Trimming removed 8 bases at V and 4 bases at J, with 6 bases between. Germline V lookup: CDR1 SGHDN, CDR2 FVKESK. CDR3 size: 11 residues. CDR3 amino acids: CASQLGNTIYF. CDR3 in DNA: TGTGCCAGCCAACTCGGAAACACCATATATTTT.

DNA of the CDR3: TGTGCCAGCAGTCTAACCGGGACAGAGGGGGACAGCTACACCTTC. Protein product: CASSLTGTEGDSYTF. The rearrangement joins TRBV6-5 to TRBJ1-2; 7 bases align to TRBD1. Germline CDR1 reads MNHEY; CDR2 reads SVGAGI. V lost 5 bases, J lost 9 bases, and 15 bases stayed unmatched. This CDR3 comprises 15 residues.

The chain uses TRBV10-2 and TRBJ1-1; no clear D gene. The V gene lost 7 bases and the J gene lost 4 bases, with 25 bases spanning the gap. Germline V gene data show CDR1 as WSHSY and CDR2 as SAAADI. The CDR3 consists of 17 residues. For the CDR3, the DNA is TGCGCCAGCACTCTCGTCCGGCCCGCGTTGACGGTCACTGAAGCTTTCTTT. Its protein product is CASTLVRPALTVTEAFF.

The rearrangement joins TRBV20-1 to TRBJ1-2; D not certain. CDR1 and CDR2 from the germline V gene are DFQATT and SNEGSKA (reference sequence). V was cut by 3 bases and J by 2 bases, with 7 bases left in between. This CDR3 region has 12 residues. CDR3: CSASLGNYGYTF. The CDR3 DNA reads TGCAGTGCTAGTCTAGGGAACTATGGCTACACCTTC.

V usage is TRBV19 and J usage is TRBJ1-5, with 8 nucleotides matching TRBD1. V dropped 5 bases and J dropped 5; count of bases not matched to a gene: 11. The CDR3 runs 16 residues. In germline, CDR1 is LNHDA, CDR2 SQIVND (reference sequence). The DNA for the CDR3 is TGTGCCAGTAGTCATGAGAGACAGGGGCCCCATCAGCCCCAGCATTTT. It is translated as CASSHERQGPHQPQHF.

The chain carries TRBV11-2 and TRBJ1-2; no clear D. V gave up 3 bases and J gave up 4 bases, with 9 bases separating them. This CDR3 spans 13 amino acids. Germline values: CDR1 SGHAT, CDR2 FQNNGV. This chain's CDR3 is CASSFGKGYGYTF. In DNA, the CDR3 is TGTGCCAGCAGCTTCGGGAAAGGCTATGGCTACACCTTC.

V usage is TRBV25-1 and J usage is TRBJ2-1; D not certain. The CDR3 is made up of 14 amino acids. V lost 3 bases and J 3 bases, leaving 9 bases between the germline ends. The germline V gene encodes CDR1 MGHDK and CDR2 SYGVNS. CDR3 nucleotide sequence: TGTGCCAGCAGTGAGAGATACGACTACAATGAGCAGTTCTTC. Its protein product is CASSERYDYNEQFF.

The V call is TRBV4-2, the J call TRBJ2-3; 8 positions agree with TRBD1. Germline V gene data show CDR1 as LGHNA and CDR2 as YNFKEQ. The CDR3 extends over 16 amino acids. With V trimmed by 0 bases and J by 0 bases, 2 bases remained unmatched. In nucleotides, the CDR3 is TGTGCCAGCAGCCAAGAGGGACAGGCTAGCACAGATACGCAGTATTTT. Translation: CASSQEGQASTDTQYF.